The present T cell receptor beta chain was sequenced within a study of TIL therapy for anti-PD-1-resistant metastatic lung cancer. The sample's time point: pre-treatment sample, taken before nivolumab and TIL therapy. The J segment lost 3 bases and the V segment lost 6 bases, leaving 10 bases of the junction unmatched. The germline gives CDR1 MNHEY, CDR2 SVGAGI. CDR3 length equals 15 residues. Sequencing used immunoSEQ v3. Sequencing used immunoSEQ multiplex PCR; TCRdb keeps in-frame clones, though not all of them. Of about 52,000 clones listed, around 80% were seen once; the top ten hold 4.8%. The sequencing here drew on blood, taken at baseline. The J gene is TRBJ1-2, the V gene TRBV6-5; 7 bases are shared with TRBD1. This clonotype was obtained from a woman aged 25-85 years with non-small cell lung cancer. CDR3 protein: CASSLQGGLYYGYTF. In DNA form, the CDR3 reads TGTGCCAGCAGCCTTCAGGGGGGGCTTTACTATGGCTACACCTTC.